This passage covers 20 T cell receptor beta chains from one sample sequenced in a study of blood T cells in healthy people across ages. Together with a sample-barcoded 5' primer, a J-beta primer mix was included in a second PCR lasting 7 to 11 cycles. One entry per CDR3 protein results from TCRdb running MiXCR on the 5' RACE reads. The sample includes about 680,000 distinct CDR3 sequences, about half seen only once; the top ten take under 35%. Sequencing used blood. These receptors were collected from a woman aged 55-70 years in good health.

This clonotype appeared a few times. The chain links TRBV7-2 to TRBJ1-2; D not resolved. Trimming cost V 3 bases and J 5 bases, with 16 bases left between them. Germline V gene sequence: CDR1 SGHTA, CDR2 FQGNSA. The CDR3 consists of 15 residues. CDR3 sequence reads: CASSFNARGEYGYTF. CDR3 sequence (DNA): TGTGCCAGCAGCTTTAATGCCCGCGGGGAGTATGGCTACACCTTC.

This clonotype turned up a few times. The gene calls are TRBV5-1 and TRBJ2-7; 7 bases align to TRBD2. Germline lookup yields CDR1 SGHRS and CDR2 YFSETQ. V was clipped by 0 bases and J by 2 bases; unmatched bases: 5. This CDR3 contains 15 residues. CDR3 DNA sequence: TGCGCCAGCAGCTTGGGCCCTAGCGGAACCTACGAGCAGTACTTC. It codes for CASSLGPSGTYEQYF.

This clonotype was detected a few times. The CDR3 region has the DNA TGCAGCGTTGGGTTGCAGGGGTACGAGCAGTACTTC. It codes for CSVGLQGYEQYF. The rearrangement uses TRBV29-1 and TRBJ2-5; maybe TRBD1 (6 bases). The J call is uncertain, as TRBJ2-7 better fits the DNA end. This CDR3 region has 12 residues. Germline CDR1 reads SQVTM; CDR2 reads ANQGSEA.

The chain recombines TRBV5-1 with TRBJ2-5, with TRBD2 matching 10 bases. In germline, CDR1 is SGHRS, CDR2 YFSETQ. With V trimmed by 0 bases and J by 11 bases, 13 bases remained unmatched. This CDR3 is built from 16 residues. This CDR3 reads CASSLESSGSWNEQYF. The CDR3 region has the DNA TGCGCCAGCAGCTTGGAGTCTAGCGGGAGCTGGAATGAGCAGTACTTC.

In its sample, this clonotype was seen many times. This chain links TRBV20-1 with TRBJ1-6, with no clear D. The CDR3 is 15 residues long. Trimming took off 6 bases at V and 9 bases at J, with 21 bases between the two ends. Germline assignment: CDR1 DFQATT and CDR2 SNEGSKA (reference sequence). CDR3 sequence: CSATGRRHGRSPLHF. In DNA form, the CDR3 reads TGCAGTGCCACTGGGCGGAGACACGGGCGTTCACCCCTCCACTTT.

To note about this clonotype: A much more abundant neighbour one base away suggests this may be a read error. The gene calls are TRBV9 and TRBJ1-1; 8 bases are shared with TRBD1. CDR1 and CDR2 from the germline V gene are SGDLS and YYNGEE. The CDR3 is made up of 15 amino acids. CDR3 nucleotides: TGTGCCAGCAGCTTATCCACAGGGGGAGTAAGTGAAACTTTCTTT. This gives the protein CASSLSTGGVSETFF.

This chain connects TRBV7-8 to TRBJ2-5; TRBD2 agrees at 12 bases. CDR1 is SGHVS and CDR2 is FQNEAQ in the germline V gene. The V and J ends lost 4 bases and 4 bases, in that order; junction bases with no gene match: 10. The CDR3 consists of 17 residues. The CDR3 is CASSSGLAGRRVETQYF. CDR3 DNA sequence: TGTGCCAGCAGCTCCGGACTAGCGGGAAGGAGGGTAGAGACCCAGTACTTC.

This sequence joins TRBV28 and TRBJ2-1; 8 bases are a match to TRBD2. V gave up 8 bases and J gave up 4 bases; unmatched junction bases: 13. The CDR3 covers 16 residues. The germline V gene encodes CDR1 MDHEN and CDR2 SYDVKM. The CDR3 DNA reads TGTGCCAGCGGGCTGTGGCCGGGGGGGCAATACAATGAGCAGTTCTTC. This translates into CASGLWPGGQYNEQFF. Using reference TRBV28 and TRBJ2-1 for the parts outside the CDR3, the full variable domain is DVKVTQSSRYLVKRTGEKVFLECVQDMDHENMFWYRQDPGLGLRLIYFSYDVKMKEKGDIPEGYSVSREKKERFSLILESASTNQTSMYLCASGLWPGGQYNEQFFGPGTRLTVL.

This clonotype was counted a few times. This chain links TRBV29-1 with TRBJ2-1; 13 bases fit TRBD2. CDR3 length: 15 residues. Germline CDR1 is SQVTM and CDR2 is ANQGSEA. With V trimmed by 4 bases and J by 7 bases, 7 bases remained unmatched. The DNA for the CDR3 is TGCAGCGTTGTTGGACTAGCGGGAGTATCGAATGAGCAGTTCTTC. Protein: CSVVGLAGVSNEQFF.

The chain's CDR3 is CASSNQGREQFF. For the CDR3, the DNA is TGTGCCAGCAGCAATCAGGGACGGGAGCAGTTCTTC. The V and J genes are TRBV7-8 and TRBJ2-1; D possibly uses TRBD1 or TRBD2 (5 bases each). CDR1 SGHVS and CDR2 FQNEAQ come from the germline V gene. CDR3 length: 12 residues. The V end lost 5 bases, the J end lost 10 bases, and 12 bases lay between the germline ends.

The table lists this clonotype with a few counts. The chain combines TRBV25-1 with TRBJ1-2; no clear D gene. Looked up from germline, CDR1 is MGHDK and CDR2 is SYGVNS. The CDR3 is 14 amino acids. V lost 3 bases and J lost 1, with 9 bases in between. CDR3 loop: CASSDLQFNYGYTF. CDR3 coding DNA: TGTGCCAGCAGTGATTTGCAGTTTAACTATGGCTACACCTTC.

As DNA, the CDR3 is TGTGCCATCAGTGAGTCGAAGTCAATGGGGGCGACGAACACTGAAGCTTTCTTT. This gives the protein CAISESKSMGATNTEAFF. The rearrangement links TRBV10-3 to TRBJ1-1, with D possibly matching TRBD1 (6 bases). V was pared by 0 bases and J by 1 base, with 18 bases between. The CDR3 is 18 amino acids. Germline V lookup: CDR1 ENHRY, CDR2 SYGVKD.

V gene TRBV7-8 combines with J gene TRBJ2-5; D is ambiguous. V lost 1 base and J 2 bases, leaving 11 bases between the germline ends. The germline gives CDR1 SGHVS, CDR2 FQNEAQ. The CDR3 runs to 15 residues. The CDR3 reads CASSLGFRFQETQYF. The CDR3 DNA follows: TGTGCCAGCAGCTTAGGTTTCAGGTTTCAAGAGACCCAGTACTTC.

This clonotype appeared a few times. The chain has TRBV4-1 and TRBJ2-5; D not certain. Looked up from germline, CDR1 is MGHRA and CDR2 is YSYEKL. The V gene lost 2 bases and the J gene lost 2 bases, with 9 bases spanning the gap. This CDR3 is built from 14 residues. CDR3 region: CASSQPLIQETQYF. CDR3 bases: TGCGCCAGCAGCCAACCACTCATACAAGAGACCCAGTACTTC.

The rearrangement uses TRBV20-1 and TRBJ1-2; D call uncertain. V lost 3 bases and J lost 3, with 11 bases in between. Germline V gene lookup returns CDR1 DFQATT and CDR2 SNEGSKA (reference sequence). There are 13 residues in the CDR3. CDR3 amino acids: CSASSDPDYGYTF. CDR3 sequence (DNA): TGCAGTGCTAGCTCCGATCCTGACTATGGCTACACCTTC.

This clonotype was observed once. The junction departs from the called germline gene at one end, perhaps through a read error. The chain couples TRBV25-1 to TRBJ2-3; 9 nucleotides align to TRBD2. Germline V lookup: CDR1 MGHDK, CDR2 SYGVNS. The length of the CDR3 is 16 residues. The CDR3 DNA is TGTGCCGGCAGTCGAACTAGCGGGTATAGCACAGATACGCAGTATTTT. The encoded protein is CAGSRTSGYSTDTQYF.

This clonotype has at least ten counts. The chain recombines TRBV29-1 with TRBJ2-7; D call uncertain. The V and J ends lost 1 base and 6 bases respectively, with 10 bases between them. This CDR3 has 12 residues. Germline CDR1 SQVTM, CDR2 ANQGSEA. The DNA for the CDR3 is TGCAGCGTTGAAGGGGTAGGGCGCGAGCAGTACTTC. Protein product: CSVEGVGREQYF.

This clonotype appeared a few times. The V gene is TRBV20-1, the J gene TRBJ2-4; TRBD2 matches at 7 bases. V shed 3 bases, J shed 0 bases, and the junction held 5 bases outside the gene matches. Germline CDR1 and CDR2: DFQATT and SNEGSKA (reference sequence). This CDR3 has 15 amino acids. This chain's CDR3 is CSASRVAGAKNIQYF. The CDR3 region has the DNA TGCAGTGCTAGTAGAGTAGCGGGAGCCAAAAACATTCAGTACTTC.

The V gene is TRBV29-1, the J gene TRBJ2-4; D not certain. The DNA end is more similar to TRBJ2-5, so the J call may be wrong. There are 13 residues in the CDR3. From germline, CDR1 is SQVTM and CDR2 ANQGSEA. The CDR3 spells CSVNGNDQETQYF. CDR3 sequence (DNA): TGCAGCGTTAATGGGAACGACCAAGAGACCCAGTACTTC.

This chain links TRBV4-3 with TRBJ1-1; a possible D gene is TRBD1 (6 bases). Germline V gene sequence: CDR1 LGHNA, CDR2 YSLEER. V was pared by 4 bases and J by 3 bases, with 15 bases between. CDR3 length: 15 residues. The CDR3 DNA sequence: TGCGCCAGCAGCCGCACAGGGATTGGAGACACTGAAGCTTTCTTT. Translated: CASSRTGIGDTEAFF.